This entry lists 28 T cell receptor beta chains sequenced from one sample in a study of shared clonotypes between healthy human individuals. The data were produced by immunoSEQ multiplex PCR, yet TCRdb's version contains in-frame clones alone and is incomplete. This sample has roughly 2 million clones, with approximately 94% found just once. The sequencing sample was made of naive CD4+ T cells sorted from blood. The subset was: CD45RA+ positively selected. The receptors stem from a man between 18 and 29 years old in good health.

The chain employs TRBV19 and TRBJ2-2; no clear D. CDR1 LNHDA and CDR2 SQIVND come from the germline V gene (reference sequence). V lost 6 bases to trimming and J lost 1 base, with 12 bases between them. The CDR3 is made up of 15 amino acids. The CDR3 sequence: CASRPRHLNTGELFF. The DNA of the CDR3 is TGTGCCAGTAGGCCTAGACACTTGAACACCGGGGAGCTGTTTTTT. The whole variable domain, filled in from reference TRBV19 and TRBJ2-2, reads DGGITQSPKYLFRKEGQNVTLSCEQNLNHDAMYWYRQDPGQGLRLIYYSQIVNDFQKGDIAEGYSVSREKKESFPLTVTSAQKNPTAFYLCASRPRHLNTGELFFGEGSRLTVL.

V and J are TRBV5-4 and TRBJ2-3; 8 bases are shared with TRBD2. Per germline, CDR1 SGHNT and CDR2 YYREEE (reference sequence). The CDR3 sequence is 16 residues long. The J segment lost 0 bases and the V segment lost 0 bases, leaving 3 bases of the junction unmatched. The CDR3 region is CASSLEAGVSTDTQYF. Here the CDR3 DNA reads TGTGCCAGCAGCTTGGAAGCGGGGGTTAGCACAGATACGCAGTATTTT.

CDR3 bases: TGTGCCAGCAGCTTAGTCACTAGCGGGGGAAACATTCAGTACTTC. Translated, it gives CASSLVTSGGNIQYF. This rearrangement joins TRBV7-2 to TRBJ2-4; TRBD2 agrees at 11 bases. Germline CDR1 is SGHTA and CDR2 is FQGNSA. The CDR3 totals 15 residues. With V trimmed by 1 base and J by 6 bases, 2 bases remained unmatched.

A word on this clone: Other DNA sequences of this sample code for an identical CDR3. The chain combines TRBV6-5 with TRBJ2-1; D is uncertain. The CDR3 is made up of 12 amino acids. With 0 bases removed from V and 7 bases from J, the gap between germline ends came to 4 bases. The germline V gene encodes CDR1 MNHEY and CDR2 SVGAGI. CDR3 sequence (DNA): TGTGCCAGCAGTTACTCGCGAAATGAGCAGTTCTTC. This encodes CASSYSRNEQFF.

The sample holds a few counts of this clone. V is TRBV19 and J is TRBJ1-5, with a weak D call TRBD1 (5 bases). The ends were cut back, 7 bases at V and 8 bases at J, with 12 bases in the middle. The CDR3 extends over 12 amino acids. Germline assignment: CDR1 LNHDA and CDR2 SQIVND (reference sequence). The CDR3 sequence is CASTTQGEPQHF. In nucleotides, the CDR3 is TGTGCCAGTACCACGCAAGGGGAGCCCCAGCATTTT. The full variable domain, in which reference TRBV19 and TRBJ1-5 provide the parts outside the CDR3, is DGGITQSPKYLFRKEGQNVTLSCEQNLNHDAMYWYRQDPGQGLRLIYYSQIVNDFQKGDIAEGYSVSREKKESFPLTVTSAQKNPTAFYLCASTTQGEPQHFGDGTRLSIL.

This clone came up a few times. The rearrangement joins TRBV18 to TRBJ1-6; the D gene is possibly TRBD1 (5 bases). Germline assignment: CDR1 KGHSH and CDR2 LQKENI. V lost 5 bases to trimming and J lost 9 bases, with 11 bases between them. CDR3 length: 13 residues. The CDR3 bases are TGTGCCAGCTCAGGGGACTTAGGTTCACCCCTCCACTTT. Protein: CASSGDLGSPLHF.

V gene TRBV7-2 combines with J gene TRBJ2-1; 10 nucleotides match TRBD2. The CDR3 is 14 amino acids. V shed 2 bases and J 8 bases; nucleotides not matched to a gene: 3. Per the germline V gene, CDR1 is SGHTA and CDR2 is FQGNSA. CDR3 residues: CASSLSGRVDEQFF. CDR3 nucleotide sequence: TGTGCCAGCAGCTTAAGCGGGAGGGTAGATGAGCAGTTCTTC.

The gene calls are TRBV7-8 and TRBJ1-6, with TRBD1 identical over 9 bases. Unmatched junction bases numbered 6, after V lost 5 bases and J lost 10 bases. Germline CDR1 is SGHVS and CDR2 is FQNEAQ. This CDR3 spans 14 amino acids. CDR3 amino acids: CASSARQGESPLHF. The CDR3 DNA sequence: TGTGCCAGCAGCGCCCGACAGGGGGAGTCACCCCTCCACTTT. Using reference TRBV7-8 and TRBJ1-6 for the parts outside the CDR3, the full variable domain is GAGVSQSPRYKVAKRGQDVALRCDPISGHVSLFWYQQALGQGPEFLTYFQNEAQLDKSGLPSDRFFAERPEGSVSTLKIQRTQQEDSAVYLCASSARQGESPLHFGNGTRLTVT.

The DNA of the CDR3 is TGTGCCAGCAGCCAACGACAGGGTTCTAATGAAAAACTGTTTTTT. This codes for CASSQRQGSNEKLFF. The rearrangement joins TRBV5-6 to TRBJ1-4, with 7 bases that match TRBD1. CDR1 and CDR2 (germline): SGHDT, YYEEEE. The CDR3 runs 15 residues. Unmatched junction bases numbered 6, after V lost 4 bases and J lost 3 bases. Drawing the rest from reference TRBV5-6 and TRBJ1-4, the complete variable domain is DAGVTQSPTHLIKTRGQQVTLRCSPKSGHDTVSWYQQALGQGPQFIFQYYEEEERQRGNFPDRFSGHQFPNYSSELNVNALLLGDSALYLCASSQRQGSNEKLFFGSGTQLSVL.

This rearrangement joins TRBV28 to TRBJ1-5; TRBD1 might be the D (5 bases). The germline V gene has CDR1 MDHEN and CDR2 SYDVKM. The CDR3 length is 17 residues. Trimming removed 5 bases at V and 1 base at J, with 18 bases between. CDR3 sequence reads: CASSPLDGGFSNQPQHF. The CDR3 nucleotides read TGTGCCAGCAGTCCTTTGGACGGGGGGTTCAGCAATCAGCCCCAGCATTTT.

The chain uses TRBV7-2 and TRBJ1-4, with D tentatively TRBD1 (6 bases). CDR3 length: 15 amino acids. The V gene lost 6 bases and the J gene lost 5 bases, with 16 bases spanning the gap. CDR1 and CDR2 (germline): SGHTA, FQGNSA. Here the CDR3 reads CASSRRQALNEKLFF. The CDR3, as DNA: TGTGCCAGCAGTCGTCGACAGGCCCTGAATGAAAAACTGTTTTTT. The full variable domain, its missing parts supplied by reference TRBV7-2 and TRBJ1-4, is GAGVSQSPSNKVTEKGKDVELRCDPISGHTALYWYRQSLGQGLEFLIYFQGNSAPDKSGLPSDRFSAERTGGSVSTLTIQRTQQEDSAVYLCASSRRQALNEKLFFGSGTQLSVL.

Of note for this clone: Additional DNA sequences in this sample encode the identical CDR3. The J gene is TRBJ1-2, the V gene TRBV28; TRBD1 matches at 8 bases. The CDR3 is 14 amino acids. With 3 bases clipped from V and 8 bases from J, the junction kept 8 bases outside the gene matches. Germline V lookup: CDR1 MDHEN, CDR2 SYDVKM. CDR3 residues: CASSFSDRAGGYTF. The CDR3 region has the DNA TGTGCCAGCAGTTTCTCGGACAGGGCTGGCGGCTACACCTTC.

The gene calls are TRBV5-6 and TRBJ1-2; no reliable D call. This CDR3 comprises 14 residues. Trimming pared 4 bases from V and 1 base from J, leaving 11 bases between. The V gene's germline CDR1 is SGHDT and CDR2 YYEEEE. CDR3 DNA sequence: TGTGCCAGCAGCGGAAAACACTATAACTATGGCTACACCTTC. This codes for CASSGKHYNYGYTF.

The chain employs TRBV9 and TRBJ1-3; D unclear. Germline values: CDR1 SGDLS, CDR2 YYNGEE. With 0 bases removed from V and 4 bases from J, the gap between germline ends came to 14 bases. The CDR3 totals 16 residues. The CDR3 reads CASSVALTEMGNTIYF. DNA of the CDR3: TGTGCCAGCAGCGTAGCTCTTACAGAGATGGGAAACACCATATATTTT.

On this clone: Other DNA sequences within the sample encode an identical CDR3. The chain joins TRBV6-5 to TRBJ2-7, with a tentative D call TRBD1 (5 bases). Germline CDR1 MNHEY, CDR2 SVGAGI. V was cut by 5 bases and J by 0 bases, with 5 bases left in between. The CDR3 runs to 12 residues. CDR3: CASSDSSYEQYF. The CDR3 coding sequence is TGTGCCAGCAGTGACAGCTCCTACGAGCAGTACTTC.

The chain links TRBV12-5 to TRBJ2-7; 9 nucleotides agree with TRBD2. This CDR3 is built from 15 residues. V lost 6 bases to trimming and J lost 5 bases; unmatched junction nucleotides: 11. Germline CDR1 LGHNT, CDR2 FRNRAP. DNA of the CDR3: TGTGCTAGTGGACGGCCGGGACTAGCTTATCACGAGCAGTACTTC. Its translation: CASGRPGLAYHEQYF.

CDR3: CASSLEWGVRETQYF. DNA of the CDR3: TGTGCCAGCAGCTTAGAGTGGGGGGTGAGAGAGACCCAGTACTTC. This chain links TRBV7-8 with TRBJ2-5; D perhaps matches TRBD2 (6 bases). Trimming took off 1 base at V and 4 bases at J, with 13 bases between the two ends. This CDR3 has 15 amino acids. Germline V CDR1 and CDR2: SGHVS, FQNEAQ.

This chain uses TRBV5-1 with TRBJ2-5, with D uncertain. The CDR3 consists of 15 residues. V lost 3 bases and J lost 2, with 14 bases in between. In germline, CDR1 is SGHRS, CDR2 YFSETQ. The CDR3 is CASSSPTATQETQYF. The CDR3 DNA is TGCGCCAGCAGCTCTCCTACTGCGACTCAAGAGACCCAGTACTTC.

The gene calls are TRBV2 and TRBJ2-7; no clear D. The V gene lost 3 bases and the J gene lost 10 bases, with 10 bases spanning the gap. Germline CDR1 is SNHLY and CDR2 is FYNNEI. The CDR3 runs 11 residues. CDR3 DNA: TGTGCCAGCAGTGAGCCTCTACACCAGTACTTC. This sequence encodes CASSEPLHQYF.

This chain joins TRBV30 and TRBJ2-7, with D maybe TRBD1 (6 bases). The CDR3 is 13 amino acids. The germline V gene has CDR1 GTSNPN and CDR2 SVGIG (reference sequence). Trimming pared 0 bases from V and 6 bases from J, leaving 12 bases between. This chain's CDR3 is CAWSVNRATEQYF. In DNA form, the CDR3 reads TGTGCCTGGAGTGTAAACAGGGCAACCGAGCAGTACTTC.

The V gene is TRBV9, the J gene TRBJ2-2, with TRBD1 matching over 7 bases. Trimming cost V 4 bases and J 3 bases; bases outside gene matches: 6. Germline CDR1 SGDLS, CDR2 YYNGEE. The CDR3 is 15 residues long. CDR3 loop: CASSPRTGYTGELFF. Here the CDR3 DNA reads TGTGCCAGCAGCCCACGGACAGGATACACCGGGGAGCTGTTTTTT.

This chain links TRBV19 with TRBJ2-7; TRBD1 might be the D (6 bases). CDR1 and CDR2 from the germline V gene are LNHDA and SQIVND (reference sequence). The CDR3 is made up of 14 amino acids. The V gene lost 3 bases and the J gene lost 3 bases, with 12 bases spanning the gap. The chain's CDR3 is CASSITGRSYEQYF. The DNA for the CDR3 is TGTGCCAGTAGTATCACAGGGAGAAGCTACGAGCAGTACTTC.

The gene calls are TRBV4-1 and TRBJ1-6; TRBD1 aligns across 8 bases. V gave up 4 bases and J gave up 0 bases; unmatched junction bases: 14. Germline loops: CDR1 MGHRA, CDR2 YSYEKL. This CDR3 is 20 amino acids long. CDR3 protein: CASSLSQTGGGSSYNSPLHF. For the CDR3, the DNA is TGCGCCAGCAGCCTATCCCAAACAGGGGGAGGTAGCTCCTATAATTCACCCCTCCACTTT.

The rearrangement links TRBV9 to TRBJ2-7; a weak D match, TRBD1 (5 bases). This CDR3 is built from 13 residues. The germline V gene encodes CDR1 SGDLS and CDR2 YYNGEE. Trimming left V 0 bases short and J 3 bases short, with 7 bases between. The CDR3 protein is CASSVGQYYEQYF. The CDR3 DNA sequence: TGTGCCAGCAGCGTAGGACAGTACTACGAGCAGTACTTC.

V is TRBV7-2 and J is TRBJ2-3, with D unresolved. V lost 9 bases, J lost 5 bases, and 9 bases lay in between. Germline CDR1 reads SGHTA; CDR2 reads FQGNSA. The CDR3 loop spans 11 amino acids. The CDR3 is CASASKDTQYF. For the CDR3, the DNA is TGTGCCAGTGCCTCCAAAGATACGCAGTATTTT.

V gene TRBV4-1 combines with J gene TRBJ2-3; D uncertain. Germline CDR1 and CDR2: MGHRA and YSYEKL. V lost 3 bases and J lost 4, with 8 bases in between. The CDR3 has 13 residues. The CDR3 bases are TGCGCCAGCAGCCACCAATCACCAGATACGCAGTATTTT. Amino acid sequence: CASSHQSPDTQYF.

This clone is a singleton in its sample. The chain combines TRBV6-6 with TRBJ2-5; D unclear. The CDR3 runs 12 residues. The V end lost 4 bases, the J end lost 3 bases, and 6 bases lay between the germline ends. The germline V gene has CDR1 MNHNY and CDR2 SVGAGI (reference sequence). This CDR3 reads CASSFEKETQYF. The DNA of the CDR3 is TGTGCCAGCAGTTTCGAGAAAGAGACCCAGTACTTC.

V and J are TRBV7-2 and TRBJ1-6, with a possible D match to TRBD1 (5 bases). The V and J ends lost 6 bases and 9 bases respectively, with 18 bases between them. The CDR3 contains 15 residues. Germline CDR1 reads SGHTA; CDR2 reads FQGNSA. The CDR3 region has the DNA TGTGCCAGCAGTTTAACCCGGGACGCTGGTTCACCCCTCCACTTT. Protein: CASSLTRDAGSPLHF.